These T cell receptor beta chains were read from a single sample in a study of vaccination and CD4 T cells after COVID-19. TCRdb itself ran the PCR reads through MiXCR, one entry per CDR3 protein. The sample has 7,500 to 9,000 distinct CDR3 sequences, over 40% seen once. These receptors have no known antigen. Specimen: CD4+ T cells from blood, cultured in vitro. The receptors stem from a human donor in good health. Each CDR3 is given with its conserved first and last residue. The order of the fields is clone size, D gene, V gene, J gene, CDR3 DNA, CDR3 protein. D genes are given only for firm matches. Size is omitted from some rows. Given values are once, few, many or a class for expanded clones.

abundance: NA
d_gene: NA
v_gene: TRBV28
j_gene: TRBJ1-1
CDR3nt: TGTGCCAGCAGTTTTATCAGGCCGGGATTAAGTGGGGACACTGAAGCTTTCTTT
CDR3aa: CASSFIRPGLSGDTEAFF

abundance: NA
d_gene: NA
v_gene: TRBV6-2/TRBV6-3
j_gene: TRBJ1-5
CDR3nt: TGTGCCAGCAGTTTAACAGGGAACCAGCCCCAGCATTTT
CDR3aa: CASSLTGNQPQHF

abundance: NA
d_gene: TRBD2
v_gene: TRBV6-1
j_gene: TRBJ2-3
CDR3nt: TGTGCCAGCAGTCCCCTCCCACTAGCGGGGGGGCCAGATACGCAGTATTTT
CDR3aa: CASSPLPLAGGPDTQYF

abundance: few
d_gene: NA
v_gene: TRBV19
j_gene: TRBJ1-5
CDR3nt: TGTGCCAGTAGTATAGATTCGAGACAGCCCCAGCATTTT
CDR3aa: CASSIDSRQPQHF

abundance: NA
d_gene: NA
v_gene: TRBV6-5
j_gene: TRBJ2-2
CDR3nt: TGTGCCAGCAGTTACTCGATGGACGGCACCGGGGAGCTGTTTTTT
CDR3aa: CASSYSMDGTGELFF

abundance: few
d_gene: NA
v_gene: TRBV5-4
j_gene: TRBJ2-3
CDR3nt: TGTGCCAGCAGCCCTCGGGCCTTCGGGGATACGCAGTATTTT
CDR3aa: CASSPRAFGDTQYF

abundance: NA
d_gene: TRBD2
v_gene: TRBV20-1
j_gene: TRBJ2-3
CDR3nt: TGCGGTGCTCCACTAGCGGGGCTCCCGGATACGCAGTATTTT
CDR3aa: CGAPLAGLPDTQYF

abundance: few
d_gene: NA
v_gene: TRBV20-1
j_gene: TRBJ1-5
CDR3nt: TGCAGTGCTAGCTCCGGGCGGACCAATCAGCCCCAGCATTTT
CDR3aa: CSASSGRTNQPQHF

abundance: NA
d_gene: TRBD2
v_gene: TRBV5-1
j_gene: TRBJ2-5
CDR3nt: TGCGCCACCAGTGGAGCGGGGAGATCCCAAGAGACCCAGTACTTC
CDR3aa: CATSGAGRSQETQYF

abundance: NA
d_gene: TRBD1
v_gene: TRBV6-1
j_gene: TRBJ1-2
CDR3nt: TGTGCCAGCAGGCCACCGGGACAGGGTAGCTACACCTTC
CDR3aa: CASRPPGQGSYTF

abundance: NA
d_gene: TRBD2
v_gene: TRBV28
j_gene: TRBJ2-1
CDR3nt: TGTGCCACCCAAACTAGCGGGATTGAGCAGTTCTTC
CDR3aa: CATQTSGIEQFF

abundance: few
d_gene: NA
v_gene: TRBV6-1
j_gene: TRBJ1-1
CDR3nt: TGTGCCAGCAGCCTTGACACGAACACTGAAGCTTTCTTT
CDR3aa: CASSLDTNTEAFF

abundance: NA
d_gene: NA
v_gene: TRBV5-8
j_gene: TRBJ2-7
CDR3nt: TGTGCCAGCAGCCACAGGGGGGGTTCCTACGAGCAGTATTTC
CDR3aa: CASSHRGGSYEQYF

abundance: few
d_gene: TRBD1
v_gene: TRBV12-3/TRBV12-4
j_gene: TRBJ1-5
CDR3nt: TGTGCCAGCAGTTCGGACAGGGCGGATCAGCCCCAGCATTTT
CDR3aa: CASSSDRADQPQHF

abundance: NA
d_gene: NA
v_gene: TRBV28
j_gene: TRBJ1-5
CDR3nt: TGTGCCAGCAGCTCCCTTGGTGGGGAGACTCGGCCCCAGCATTTT
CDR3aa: CASSSLGGETRPQHF

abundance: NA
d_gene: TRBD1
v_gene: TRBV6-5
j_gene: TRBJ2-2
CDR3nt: TGTGCCAGCAGTTTCGGACAGGGGAACACCGGGGAGCTGTTTTTT
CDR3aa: CASSFGQGNTGELFF

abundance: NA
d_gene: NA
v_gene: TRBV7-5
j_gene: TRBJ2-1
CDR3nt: NA
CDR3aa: CISVSEPGVSRGEQFF

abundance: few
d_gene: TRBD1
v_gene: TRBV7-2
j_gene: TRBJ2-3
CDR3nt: TGTGCCAGCAGCTCCTACAGGGACAGGGGACTCTCAGATACGCAGTATTTT
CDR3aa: CASSSYRDRGLSDTQYF

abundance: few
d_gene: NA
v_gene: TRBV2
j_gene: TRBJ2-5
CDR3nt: TGTGCCAGCAGGGCATGGGGGGGCGAGCACGAGACCCAGTACTTC
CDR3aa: CASRAWGGEHETQYF

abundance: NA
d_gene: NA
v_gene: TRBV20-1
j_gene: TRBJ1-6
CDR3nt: TGCAGTGCCGGGGACCAAACTACACCCCTCCACTTT
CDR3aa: CSAGDQTTPLHF

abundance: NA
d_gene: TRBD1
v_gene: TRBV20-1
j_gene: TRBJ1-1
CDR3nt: TGCAGTGCCCCGGGACAGGGGGATACTGAAGCTTTCTTT
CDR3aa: CSAPGQGDTEAFF

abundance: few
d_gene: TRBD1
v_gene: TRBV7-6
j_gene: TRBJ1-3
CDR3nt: TGTGCCAGCAGCTTACTTGCCGGGACAGACTCTGGAAACACCATATATTTT
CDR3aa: CASSLLAGTDSGNTIYF

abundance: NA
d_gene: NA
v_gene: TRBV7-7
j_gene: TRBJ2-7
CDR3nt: TGTGCCAGCAGACCAGACCCGAGCTCCTACGAGCAGTACTTC
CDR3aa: CASRPDPSSYEQYF

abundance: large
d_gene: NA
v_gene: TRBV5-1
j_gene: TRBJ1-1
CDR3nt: TGCGCCAGCAGCGCCAACGGGGCCACTGAAGCTTTCTTT
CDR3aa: CASSANGATEAFF

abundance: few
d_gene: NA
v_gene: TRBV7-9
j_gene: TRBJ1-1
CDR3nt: TGTGCCAGCAGCCAAAGTTTGGGACGCGACACTGAAGCTTTCTTT
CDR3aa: CASSQSLGRDTEAFF

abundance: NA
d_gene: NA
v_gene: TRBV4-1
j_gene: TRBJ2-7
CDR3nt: TGCGCCAGCAGCCGTTTGTTTCGGACAGTCTACGAGCAGTACTTC
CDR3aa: CASSRLFRTVYEQYF

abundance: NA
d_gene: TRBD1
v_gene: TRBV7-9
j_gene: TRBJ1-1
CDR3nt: TGTGCCAGCAGCTCTCGACAGGGGGCCAATGTGGCTTTCTTT
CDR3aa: CASSSRQGANVAFF

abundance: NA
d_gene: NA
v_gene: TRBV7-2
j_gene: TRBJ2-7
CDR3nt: TGTGCCAGCAGCTCCTCAATGTCTCCCGAGCAGTACTTC
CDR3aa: CASSSSMSPEQYF

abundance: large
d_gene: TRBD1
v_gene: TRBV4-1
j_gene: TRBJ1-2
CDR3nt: TGCGCCAGCAGCCAGGCCGGGACAGGGGATGGGTATGGCTACACCTTC
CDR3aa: CASSQAGTGDGYGYTF

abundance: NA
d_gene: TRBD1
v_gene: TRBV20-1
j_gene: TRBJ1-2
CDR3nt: TGCAGTGCACGTCACAGGGGAAGGGCGGGCTACACCTTC
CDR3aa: CSARHRGRAGYTF

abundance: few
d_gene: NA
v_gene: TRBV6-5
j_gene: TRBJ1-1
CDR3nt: TGTGCCAGCAGTTACGAGCCCTGGACAGTTATGAACACTGAAGCTTTCTTT
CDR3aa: CASSYEPWTVMNTEAFF

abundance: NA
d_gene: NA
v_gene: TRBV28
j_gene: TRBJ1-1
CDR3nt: TGTGCCAGCAGTTTCTCCCCAACTGAAGCTTTCTTT
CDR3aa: CASSFSPTEAFF

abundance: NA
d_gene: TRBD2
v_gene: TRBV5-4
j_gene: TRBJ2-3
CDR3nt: TGTGCCAGCAGCTTGGACGCTAGCGGGGGCCTCACAGATACGCAGTATTTT
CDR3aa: CASSLDASGGLTDTQYF

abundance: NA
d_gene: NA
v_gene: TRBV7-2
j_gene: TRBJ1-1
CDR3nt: TGTGCCAGCAGCAGGGAAAGGAACACTGAAGCTTTCTTT
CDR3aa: CASSRERNTEAFF

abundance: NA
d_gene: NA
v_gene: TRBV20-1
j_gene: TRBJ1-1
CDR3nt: TGCAGTGCTAGAGTGGCAGGGAACACTGAAGCTTTCTTT
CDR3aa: CSARVAGNTEAFF

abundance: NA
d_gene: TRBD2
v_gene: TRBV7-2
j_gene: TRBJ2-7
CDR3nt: TGTGCCAGCACCTTAAGCGGGGGGTCCTACGAGCAGTACTTC
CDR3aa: CASTLSGGSYEQYF

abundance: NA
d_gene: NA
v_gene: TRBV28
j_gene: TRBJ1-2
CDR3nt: TGTGCCAGCAGTTTGATGGGCAGGGTACAATATGGCTACACCTTC
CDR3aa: CASSLMGRVQYGYTF

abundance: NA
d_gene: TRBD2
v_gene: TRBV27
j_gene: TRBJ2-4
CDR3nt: TGTGCCAGCAGTGAAGCGGGACCGACCAAAAACATTCAGTACTTC
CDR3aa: CASSEAGPTKNIQYF

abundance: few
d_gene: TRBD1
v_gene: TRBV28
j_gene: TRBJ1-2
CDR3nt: TGTGCCAGCAGTTTTGGACAGGGGCTCGTCACCTTC
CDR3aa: CASSFGQGLVTF

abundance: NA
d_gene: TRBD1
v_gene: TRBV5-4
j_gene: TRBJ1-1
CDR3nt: TGTGCCAGCAGCTTGGCTCAGGGGGCGAACACTGAAGCTTTCTTT
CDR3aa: CASSLAQGANTEAFF

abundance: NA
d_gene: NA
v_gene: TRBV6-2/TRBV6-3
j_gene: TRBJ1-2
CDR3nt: TGTGCCAGCAGCTTCCCAAAGGGGGGCGCGAACTATGGCTACACCTTC
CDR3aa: CASSFPKGGANYGYTF

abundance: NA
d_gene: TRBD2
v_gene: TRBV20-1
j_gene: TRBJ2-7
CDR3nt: TGCAGTGCTAGAGTGGTAGGGGCTAGCGGGAGTCTGTACTTC
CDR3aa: CSARVVGASGSLYF

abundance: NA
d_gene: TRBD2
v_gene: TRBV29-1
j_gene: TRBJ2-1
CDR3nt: TGCAGCGTCACTAGCGGGAGTTCCTACAATGAGCAGTTCTTC
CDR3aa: CSVTSGSSYNEQFF